This is a list of T cell receptor beta chains from one sample in a study of read filtering for tumor transcriptome and immune sequencing. TCRdb recomputed calls from the reads with MiXCR, one row per CDR3 protein. The table records about 86,000 distinct CDR3 sequences, around an eighth of them present only once. The material sequenced was a population of CD138-negative cells sorted from bone marrow. These receptors came from a donor at least 40 years old with multiple myeloma. The CDR3 runs from the conserved cysteine through the conserved F or W. The order of the fields is J gene, clone size, V gene, D gene, CDR3 DNA, CDR3 protein. The D gene is left open where the match is weak. Clone size is shown for a subset of rows, as once, few, many or a class of expanded clone.

TRBJ1-1	many	TRBV5-1	.	TGCGCCAGCAGCTTCGAGCAGAACACTGAAGCTTTCTTT	CASSFEQNTEAFF
TRBJ2-5	many	TRBV29-1	TRBD2	TGCAGCATTGTAGGGGCGGGAGGGGGACAAGAGACCCAGTACTTC	CSIVGAGGGQETQYF
TRBJ2-7	many	TRBV28	.	TGTGCCAGCAGTCCCCGGAGGCAACACTCCTACGAGCAGTACTTC	CASSPRRQHSYEQYF
TRBJ2-1	few	TRBV20-1	TRBD2	TGCAGTGCTAACCTACTAGCGTCCCCCGACAATGAGCAGTTCTTC	CSANLLASPDNEQFF
TRBJ2-3	.	TRBV28	.	TGTGCCAGCCCCTCCCCTCAGAGGGGCAGTTGGGGAGATACGCAGTATTTT	CASPSPQRGSWGDTQYF
TRBJ2-1	few	TRBV5-5	.	TGTGCCAGTAGCCCCAGCGGCAGCTCCTACAATGAGCAGTGCTTC	CASSPSGSSYNEQCF
TRBJ1-5	.	TRBV2	.	TGTGCCAACAGTGAAGCGCGCAGCAATCAGCCCCAGCATTTT	CANSEARSNQPQHF
TRBJ2-3	many	TRBV20-1	TRBD1	TGCAGTGCAGCGACAGGGGGCTCCACAGATACGCAGTATTTT	CSAATGGSTDTQYF
TRBJ1-4	many	TRBV7-8	TRBD1	TGTGCCAGCAGCATGTCTCCGGGACAGGGGTATGAAAAACTGTTTTTT	CASSMSPGQGYEKLFF
TRBJ1-4	many	TRBV2	TRBD1	TGTGCCAGCAGTGACCACAGGGGGAATGAAAAACTGTTTTTT	CASSDHRGNEKLFF
TRBJ2-7	many	TRBV7-9	TRBD2	TGTGCCAGCAGCCCCGGGGCTAGCGGGGGGCTTCAGTACTTC	CASSPGASGGLQYF
TRBJ2-3	many	TRBV5-6	TRBD2	TGTGCCAGCAGCTATAGAATAGCGGGAGCTGCAGATACGCAGTATTTT	CASSYRIAGAADTQYF
TRBJ1-5	many	TRBV20-1	.	TGCAGTGCTAGAGAAACGCCGCAGTACAATCAGCCCCAGCATTTT	CSARETPQYNQPQHF
TRBJ1-6	many	TRBV4-1	TRBD1	TGCGCCAGCAGCCAAGAGCCCAGGGGGATGAATTCACCCCTCCACTTT	CASSQEPRGMNSPLHF
TRBJ1-1	many	TRBV28	.	TGTGCCAGCAGTCAAGGGGTCACTGAAGCTTTCTTT	CASSQGVTEAFF
TRBJ2-1	few	TRBV18	.	TGTGCCAGCTCGGGGGCGGTGTCGGCAATGTTTGAGCAGTTCTTC	CASSGAVSAMFEQFF
TRBJ2-6	few	TRBV7-6	.	TGTGCCAGCAGCTTAGATTGGACAATCTCTGGGGCCAACGTCCTGACTTTC	CASSLDWTISGANVLTF
TRBJ2-3	many	TRBV29-1	.	TGCAGCGTTGGCGGTAACACAGATACGCAGTATTTT	CSVGGNTDTQYF
TRBJ1-1	many	TRBV12-3/TRBV12-4	.	TGTGCCAGCAGTTCGATAATCCAGGGGAGAGCTTTCTTT	CASSSIIQGRAFF
TRBJ2-2	few	TRBV12-3/TRBV12-4	TRBD2	TGTGCCAGCAGTCGGACTAGTCCCACTGGGGAGCTGTTTTTT	CASSRTSPTGELFF
TRBJ2-5	.	TRBV19	.	TGTGCCAGTAGTGTCTCTAGTGTCACATCGGAGACCCAGTACTTC	CASSVSSVTSETQYF
TRBJ2-7	few	TRBV28	TRBD2	TGTGCCAGCAGCGGGGAGGGCCTTATCTACGAGCAGTACTTC	CASSGEGLIYEQYF
TRBJ2-7	many	TRBV28	TRBD2	TGTGCCATCGAGAGCGGGACGGGCGAGCAGTACTTC	CAIESGTGEQYF
TRBJ2-7	many	TRBV28	.	TGTGCCAGCAGTTTATCAGGACATCGGGTTTCCGAGCAGTACTTC	CASSLSGHRVSEQYF
TRBJ2-1	many	TRBV11-2	.	TGTGCCAGCAGCTTAGATGTAGCGGCCCACAATGAGCAGTTCTTC	CASSLDVAAHNEQFF
TRBJ1-1	many	TRBV21-1	.	TGTGCCAGCAGCAAAGCCCGAGTTGGGGCCCTGAAGTATGTGAACACTGAAGCTTTCTTT	CASSKARVGALKYVNTEAFF
TRBJ2-1	many	TRBV20-1	TRBD2	TGCAGTGCTAGACTAGCGGGAGGGCCCTACGATGAGCAGTTCTTC	CSARLAGGPYDEQFF
TRBJ2-1	many	TRBV6-5	.	TGTGCCAGCAGTTACGCCGAGGGCACTCTGCGTACTGAGCAGTTCTTC	CASSYAEGTLRTEQFF
TRBJ2-7	many	TRBV10-3	TRBD2	TGTGCCATCAGTGCTAGCGGGAGCTCCTACGAGCAGTACTTC	CAISASGSSYEQYF
TRBJ1-1	many	TRBV5-5	TRBD1	TGTGCCAGCAGCTCGGACAGGGGCGAGAACACTGAAGCTTTCTTT	CASSSDRGENTEAFF
TRBJ2-4	.	TRBV19	TRBD2	TGTGCCAGTAGTTCCGCGGGAGAGGCCAAAAACATTCAGTACTTC	CASSSAGEAKNIQYF
TRBJ2-3	.	TRBV5-1	.	TGCGCCAGCAGCACCGACGGTACAGATACGCAGTATTTT	CASSTDGTDTQYF
TRBJ1-4	many	TRBV29-1	.	TGCAGCGTTGCGAGGGAAACGGGAAAACGGTTTTTT	CSVARETGKRFF
TRBJ2-1	many	TRBV29-1	.	TGCAGCGTTGCAGGTGCGAGTGAGCAGTTCTTC	CSVAGASEQFF
TRBJ2-1	many	TRBV5-1	.	TGCGCCAGCAGCTTGGAGGGGGGCTCCTACAATGAGCAGTTCTTC	CASSLEGGSYNEQFF
TRBJ1-1	many	TRBV7-9	.	TGTGCCAGCAGCTTAGGGAGGATGAACACTGAAGCTTTCTTT	CASSLGRMNTEAFF
TRBJ2-1	many	TRBV12-3/TRBV12-4	.	TGTGCCAGCAACGTTGACCAGTACAATGAGCAGTTCTTC	CASNVDQYNEQFF
TRBJ1-5	.	TRBV11-2	TRBD1	TGTGCCAGCAGCCCGCGACAGGGGGCAGATAGCAATCAGCCCCAGCATTTT	CASSPRQGADSNQPQHF
TRBJ2-3	many	TRBV5-1	TRBD2	TGCGCCAGCAGCTTACAAAGCGGGGCGGGTCCAGATACGCAGTATTTT	CASSLQSGAGPDTQYF
TRBJ1-1	many	TRBV6-5	.	TGTGCCAGCAGTTACGGTGACGCCCGGACTGAAGCTTTCTTT	CASSYGDARTEAFF
TRBJ1-2	many	TRBV27	.	TGTGCCACCGGGGGGCCAGGGAATGGGGGCTACACCTTC	CATGGPGNGGYTF
TRBJ2-7	.	TRBV3-1	TRBD1	TGTGCCAGCAGCCGGTCAGGACAGGGCGAGCAGTACTTC	CASSRSGQGEQYF
TRBJ2-6	many	TRBV2	.	TGTGCCAGCAGGAAGGACTCTGGGGCCAACGTCCTGACTTTC	CASRKDSGANVLTF
TRBJ2-1	many	TRBV11-2	TRBD2	TGTGCCAGCAGGACGACTAGCGGGCGGTATGAGCAGTTCTTC	CASRTTSGRYEQFF
TRBJ2-5	many	TRBV20-1	.	TGCAGTGCTAGAGATCGGTGGGGATCCCAAGAGACCCAGTACTTC	CSARDRWGSQETQYF
TRBJ2-4	many	TRBV7-2	.	TGTGCCAGCAGCTTAGCCGGTCTAGCCAAAAACATTCAGTACTTC	CASSLAGLAKNIQYF
TRBJ2-1	many	TRBV21-1	.	TGTGCCAGCAGTCCCAGGTCGCGGAGCTCCTACAATGAGCAGTTCTTC	CASSPRSRSSYNEQFF
TRBJ2-1	many	TRBV25-1	.	TGTGCCAGCAGCCCTAGCGACAGCTCCTACAATGAGCAGTTCTTC	CASSPSDSSYNEQFF
TRBJ1-5	.	TRBV19	TRBD1	TGTGCCAGTAGTAGAACCGGGACAGGGAACAATCAGCCCCAGCATTTT	CASSRTGTGNNQPQHF
TRBJ2-5	many	TRBV11-2	TRBD2	TGTGCCAGCAGCCCCCGGACTAGCGAGAAAGAGACCCAGTACTTC	CASSPRTSEKETQYF
TRBJ2-2	many	TRBV7-3	.	TGTGCCAGCAGCTTAACTCCCGGGGAGCTGTTTTTT	CASSLTPGELFF
TRBJ1-5	few	TRBV23-1	.	TGCGCCAGCAGCCCTGGGCCGATGGATCAGCCCCAGCATTTT	CASSPGPMDQPQHF
TRBJ1-4	many	TRBV5-1	.	TGCGCCAGCAGCTTGATGGTTGGGGGATTTGTGGAAAAACTGTTTTTT	CASSLMVGGFVEKLFF
TRBJ2-6	many	TRBV7-2	TRBD2	TGTGCCAGCAGCTTCGCCGGGACTAGCCAGCCTGGGGCCAACGTCCTGACTTTC	CASSFAGTSQPGANVLTF
TRBJ2-3	many	TRBV25-1	.	TGTGCCAGCACCAGCACAGATACGCAGTATTTT	CASTSTDTQYF